What follows are 18 T cell receptor beta chains derived from one specimen sequenced in a study of blood T cell repertoires in COVID-19. Measured with immunoSEQ multiplex PCR; TCRdb has only the in-frame clones, and not every one. The table lists approximately 60,000 clones, around three quarters of them singletons, with around 3.5% in the top ten. The specimen was peripheral blood. These receptors all come from a man between 60 and 75 years old with acute or convalescent COVID-19.

The chain employs TRBV4-1 and TRBJ2-1; no clear D. The V gene's germline CDR1 is MGHRA and CDR2 YSYEKL. The ends were cut back, 0 bases at V and 7 bases at J, with 13 bases in the middle. The CDR3 is made up of 15 amino acids. The CDR3 DNA reads as TGCGCCAGCAGCCAAGAGGGTCAGGCTATTAATGAGCAGTTCTTC. It encodes CASSQEGQAINEQFF.

This chain connects TRBV7-6 to TRBJ2-7; 7 nucleotides line up with TRBD1. Looked up from germline, CDR1 is SGHVS and CDR2 is FNYEAQ. The junction had 7 bases not matched to a gene; V was cut back by 5 bases and J by 3 bases. The CDR3 length is 14 residues. CDR3 nucleotide sequence: TGTGCCAGCAGCCCCGAACAGGGGAACTACGAGCAGTACTTC. Its translation: CASSPEQGNYEQYF.

The gene calls are TRBV30 and TRBJ2-7; 8 bases line up with TRBD1. Germline V lookup: CDR1 GTSNPN, CDR2 SVGIG (reference sequence). The CDR3 has 15 residues. Losses at the gene ends were 2 bases for V and 6 bases for J; bases not matched to a gene: 12. CDR3 residues: CAWSWGDRSTSEQYF. The CDR3 DNA sequence: TGTGCCTGGAGTTGGGGGGACAGGAGCACGTCCGAGCAGTACTTC.

The genes are TRBV15 and TRBJ2-3; 10 nucleotides match TRBD1. CDR1 and CDR2 from the germline V gene are LNHNV and YYDKDF (reference sequence). The J segment lost 2 bases and the V segment lost 8 bases, leaving 10 bases of the junction unmatched. This CDR3 contains 16 residues. Here the CDR3 DNA reads TGTGCCACCTCCCGCTCCGGGACAGGGGCCACAGATACGCAGTATTTT. This sequence encodes CATSRSGTGATDTQYF.

The chain is built from TRBV5-8 and TRBJ1-2, with 8 bases matching TRBD1. This CDR3 has 13 amino acids. Germline values: CDR1 SGHTS, CDR2 YDEGEE. V lost 2 bases and J lost 4; bases outside the gene matches: 1. This CDR3 is CASSFTGGYGYTF. In DNA form, the CDR3 reads TGTGCCAGCAGCTTTACAGGGGGCTATGGCTACACCTTC.

The chain has TRBV6-1 and TRBJ2-3; D remains ambiguous. Germline V gene sequence: CDR1 MNHNS, CDR2 SASEGT. Trimming removed 3 bases from V and 2 bases from J, with 6 bases in between. The CDR3 extends over 13 amino acids. The CDR3 reads CASSETPTDTQYF. The CDR3 DNA reads as TGTGCCAGCAGTGAGACTCCCACAGATACGCAGTATTTT.

This clone was seen just once. The rearrangement joins TRBV27 to TRBJ2-2, with no clear D. Trimming pared 2 bases from V and 3 bases from J, leaving 4 bases between. In germline, CDR1 is MNHEY, CDR2 SMNVEV (reference sequence). The CDR3 totals 13 residues. The CDR3 protein is CASSLSDTGELFF. CDR3 bases: TGTGCCAGCAGTTTAAGCGACACCGGGGAGCTGTTTTTT.

This clone was observed once. V and J are TRBV7-2 and TRBJ1-2, with a possible D match to TRBD1 (6 bases). The V gene's germline CDR1 is SGHTA and CDR2 FQGNSA. The CDR3 contains 18 residues. V lost 5 bases and J 0 bases, leaving 22 bases between the germline ends. CDR3 loop: CASSPSPGQKTTNYGYTF. The DNA for the CDR3 is TGTGCCAGCAGCCCTTCCCCGGGACAAAAAACCACTAACTATGGCTACACCTTC.

The chain employs TRBV29-1 and TRBJ1-3, with D maybe TRBD1 (6 bases). Per germline, CDR1 SQVTM and CDR2 ANQGSEA. The CDR3 loop spans 13 amino acids. The germline V and J ends were trimmed by 8 bases and 8 bases, with 19 bases remaining between them. The CDR3 coding sequence is TGCAGCTATTGTGGGGGGGCGGCGGACACCATATATTTT. Translation gives CSYCGGAADTIYF.

This sequence joins TRBV24-1 and TRBJ2-1; a weak D match, TRBD1 (5 bases). Trimming took 5 bases from V and 8 from J, leaving 12 bases between them. The V gene's germline CDR1 is KGHDR and CDR2 SFDVKD. This CDR3 is built from 13 residues. CDR3 in amino acids: CATSGAGPDEQFF. The CDR3 DNA reads as TGTGCCACCAGTGGGGCAGGGCCGGATGAGCAGTTCTTC.

V gene TRBV24-1 combines with J gene TRBJ2-2, with D perhaps TRBD1 (7 bases). Germline V gene data show CDR1 as KGHDR and CDR2 as SFDVKD. This CDR3 is 15 amino acids long. V shed 5 bases and J shed 5 bases, with 14 bases lying between them. CDR3 coding DNA: TGTGCCACCAGTGGACAGGGAGGAAATACCGGGGAGCTGTTTTTT. This codes for CATSGQGGNTGELFF.

The chain couples TRBV5-1 to TRBJ2-5; 12 bases line up with TRBD2. In germline, CDR1 is SGHRS, CDR2 YFSETQ. The CDR3 length is 16 residues. Losses at the gene ends were 0 bases for V and 5 bases for J; bases not matched to a gene: 5. The CDR3 DNA is TGCGCCAGCAGCTTGGGGACTAGCGGGGAGAGCGAGACCCAGTACTTC. It codes for CASSLGTSGESETQYF.

V usage is TRBV11-2 and J usage is TRBJ2-5, with D maybe TRBD2 (6 bases). Trimming pared 5 bases from V and 5 bases from J, leaving 15 bases between. The germline V gene has CDR1 SGHAT and CDR2 FQNNGV. This CDR3 region has 14 residues. The CDR3 DNA sequence: TGTGCCAGCAGCCGGAGGAGGGGTGAGGAGACCCAGTACTTC. It is translated as CASSRRRGEETQYF. The entire variable domain, with the rest obtained from reference TRBV11-2 and TRBJ2-5, is as follows: EAGVAQSPRYKIIEKRQSVAFWCNPISGHATLYWYQQILGQGPKLLIQFQNNGVVDDSQLPKDRFSAERLKGVDSTLKIQPAKLEDSAVYLCASSRRRGEETQYFGPGTRLLVL.

The chain has TRBV30 and TRBJ2-1; 8 bases match TRBD2. The CDR3 contains 16 residues. Germline V gene data show CDR1 as GTSNPN and CDR2 as SVGIG (reference sequence). The J segment lost 8 bases and the V segment lost 4 bases, leaving 16 bases of the junction unmatched. Here the CDR3 DNA reads TGTGCCTGGAATTTTCGGGAGGGTGATCTTAGTGATGAGCAGTTCTTC. Translated, it gives CAWNFREGDLSDEQFF.

The rearrangement links TRBV4-2 to TRBJ2-5; 7 positions agree with TRBD1. The CDR3 has 15 residues. V lost 1 base to trimming and J lost 5 bases; unmatched junction nucleotides: 7. Germline CDR1 reads LGHNA; CDR2 reads YNFKEQ. CDR3 nucleotides: TGTGCCAGCAGCCAAGTTGCAGGGGGTATGGAGACCCAGTACTTC. Its protein is CASSQVAGGMETQYF.

The rearrangement joins TRBV5-1 to TRBJ2-5; the match to TRBD2 covers 7 bases. The germline gives CDR1 SGHRS, CDR2 YFSETQ. The CDR3 length is 17 residues. The V gene end was trimmed by 4 bases and the J gene end by 5 bases; junction bases not matched to a gene: 17. For the CDR3, the DNA is TGCGCCAGCAGCCCCCCCGGCCTAGCGGCTGGGGTGGAGACCCAGTACTTC. Translated, it gives CASSPPGLAAGVETQYF.

V usage is TRBV5-4 and J usage is TRBJ1-2, with D tentatively TRBD1 (5 bases). V was pared by 2 bases and J by 6 bases, with 20 bases between. CDR1 and CDR2 from the germline V gene are SGHNT and YYREEE (reference sequence). This CDR3 is 16 amino acids long. CDR3 coding DNA: TGTGCCAGCAGCTTCCCGGGAGGGGCGCCGGGTGATGGCTACACCTTC. It translates to CASSFPGGAPGDGYTF.

Written as DNA, the CDR3 is TGTGCCAGCAGTCCCGGGACATCCCAGGGAAAACTGTTTTTT. It codes for CASSPGTSQGKLFF. The V gene is TRBV27, the J gene TRBJ1-4; a possible D gene is TRBD1 (6 bases). The CDR3 length is 14 residues. Germline V gene sequence: CDR1 MNHEY, CDR2 SMNVEV (reference sequence). Trimming removed 5 bases from V and 10 bases from J, with 17 bases in between. The variable domain in full, completed from reference TRBV27 and TRBJ1-4, reads EAQVTQNPRYLITVTGKKLTVTCSQNMNHEYMSWYRQDPGLGLRQIYYSMNVEVTDKGDVPEGYKVSRKEKRNFPLILESPSPNQTSLYFCASSPGTSQGKLFFGSGTQLSVL.